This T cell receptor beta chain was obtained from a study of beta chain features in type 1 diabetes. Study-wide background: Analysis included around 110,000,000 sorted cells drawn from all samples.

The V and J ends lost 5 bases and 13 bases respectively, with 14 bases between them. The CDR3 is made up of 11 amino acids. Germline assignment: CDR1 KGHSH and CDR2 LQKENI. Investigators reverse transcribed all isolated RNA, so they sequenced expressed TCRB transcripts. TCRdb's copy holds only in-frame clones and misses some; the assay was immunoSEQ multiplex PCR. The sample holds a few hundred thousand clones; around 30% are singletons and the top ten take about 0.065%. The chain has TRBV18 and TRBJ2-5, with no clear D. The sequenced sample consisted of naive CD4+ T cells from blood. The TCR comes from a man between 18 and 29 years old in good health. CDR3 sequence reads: CASSTGPDRYF. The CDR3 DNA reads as TGTGCCAGCTCAACCGGCCCGGACCGGTACTTC.